This T cell receptor beta chain is from a study of regulatory T cells in long-lasting Graves disease (dated by TCRdb to the early 2020s). Background for the entire study: Antithyroid drugs had been taken for less than 3 months by newly diagnosed Graves' disease patients. Patients with persistent Graves' disease were compared with patients with newly diagnosed Graves' disease using TCR sequencing and RNA sequencing of peripheral blood. The study took place in China and was registered as a clinical trial. A total of roughly 33 samples were covered by TCR sequencing, comprising around 13 persistent and roughly 20 newly diagnosed Graves' disease patients.

Per the publication, the time point label means: newly diagnosed GD, antithyroid drugs for less than 3 months. For both TCR sequencing and RNA sequencing, RNA was extracted from PBMCs in TRIzol. The diagnosis of Graves' disease was made according to American Thyroid Association guidelines. Recruitment of patients was carried out at an endocrinology department in Xi'an, China. From each patient, around 9 milliliters of peripheral blood was collected into an EDTA anticoagulant tube. PBMCs were isolated by Ficoll Paque Plus density gradient separation without further T cell sorting. An Agilent 2100 Bioanalyzer and agarose gel were used to check RNA quality, and a NanoDrop 2000 was used to measure RNA concentration. Study-wide conclusions, independent of this receptor: The study examined only peripheral blood because the primary lesion, thyroid tissue, could not be accessed. Compared with newly diagnosed patients, persistent Graves' disease patients had lower TCR Shannon entropy and fewer highly expanded clones, which suggests clonal expansion. Only the TCR beta chain was sequenced and analyzed. The authors acknowledged the small sample size as a limitation that may reduce accuracy. TRBV28, TRBJ1-2 and TRBJ2-5 were preferentially used in persistent disease, while TRBV20-1 and TRBJ2-1 were favored in newly diagnosed disease. Patients with persistent disease shared more public clonotypes (around 2,700) than newly diagnosed patients did (around 930).

As concerns this clonotype: No antigen is known for it. No much larger clonotype is one base removed from it; base qualities were not supplied.

The library was built by means of multiplex PCR. Sequencing took place on an Illumina HiSeq 4000. iRepertoire HTBI primers and Arm-PCR amplification of CDR3 regions were used to construct TCR beta libraries. Gel purification was performed on PCR products prior to sequencing. Regarding the original processing steps: Gene usage analysis of CDR3 amino acid clonotypes used the approximately 62 TRBV and about 14 TRBJ segments found across samples. COPE and FqMerger were used to merge filtered high-quality paired reads into contigs. BLAST was used to align contigs to IMGT TRBV, TRBD and TRBJ reference genes, with CDR3 defined following IMGT. Any clonotype with a frequency above 0.1% was counted as a highly expanded clone. Shannon entropy was used to measure repertoire diversity, and the Gini coefficient was used to measure V-J evenness. Public clonotypes were defined as clonotypes shared by more than one individual. TCRdb trimmed the raw reads at Q25, called clones with MiXCR and kept productive beta chains. Entries are consolidated by CDR3 protein sequence, retaining the most common genes and DNA. The V and J calls reflect TCRdb's pipeline rather than the authors' work. The sample table holds approximately 470,000 distinct CDR3 sequences, of which 16% were seen once. The leading ten clones occupy over 9% of the sample.

The CDR3, cysteine through phenylalanine, is 16 amino acids long. The sequence is cut down to CDR3 DNA, 48 bases in frame from base 1. The germline V gene (reference sequence) specifies SEHNR as CDR1 and FQNEAQ as CDR2. A distance of 18 bases separates the germline ends of V and J, which lose 5 bases and 2 bases respectively. These data also formed part of another study, on T cells in Graves' hyperthyroidism and ophthalmopathy. The second paper states: Stable Graves' hyperthyroidism was defined as the absence of progression to ophthalmopathy over 18 months of follow-up. The hyperthyroidism patients were between 18 and 65 years old and newly diagnosed, with a disease duration of less than 2 months. Patients with uncontrolled infections, other autoimmune diseases, pregnancy or lactation were excluded. Diagnoses were established on the basis of clinical symptoms, serum thyroxine and TRAb, thyroid ultrasound, and orbital computed tomography. For the first round of RT-PCR on the TCR CDR3, the HTBI primer set was used together with the Qiagen OneStep RT-PCR kit. Most expanded thyroid clonotypes (frequency above 0.001) were also found in blood, which suggests that blood repertoires may mirror thyroid immune responses. In cross-validation, a model built on a 13 V-J signature told ophthalmopathy apart from stable hyperthyroidism with roughly 87% sensitivity and about 81% specificity, and in testing the same model reached 80%/75%. During validation, the model predicted progression to ophthalmopathy a median of about 6.3 months ahead of onset, with 60% to 71% sensitivity and 72% to 80% specificity. To identify TCR V-J signatures that set the groups apart, the researchers used a discovery cohort of approximately 98 patients, made up of 43 with Graves' ophthalmopathy and around 58 with stable Graves' hyperthyroidism. An independent validation cohort of 18 to 20 hyperthyroidism patients and about 16 patients who later progressed to ophthalmopathy tested prospective prediction of ophthalmopathy. The 75 to 100 discovery patients were randomly split 7:3 into training and test sets. Thyroid tissue and blood T-cell repertoires from about six Graves' hyperthyroidism patients were also compared in the study. Once sampling was done, hyperthyroidism patients were given methimazole at a starting dose of 30 mg daily, whereas ophthalmopathy patients were given high-dose intravenous methylprednisolone. The libraries were constructed in a second round of multiplex PCR and then size-selected and purified. Sequencing of the libraries was done on an Illumina HiSeq2000 using paired-end 100 bp reads. SOAPnuke was used to process the raw data, with reads discarded if the reads contained adapters or uncalled bases, had a mean Phred below 15, or lacked an exact constant-primer or identifier match. High-quality paired reads were merged using COPE v1.2.5, and each unique nucleotide sequence was defined as a clonotype. MiTCR v1.1 was used to align the clonotypes against IMGT TRBV, TRBD and TRBJ reference segments. The analysis included only V-J combinations with a frequency above 0.0001, which together covered roughly 99% of the repertoires. A TCS score was defined as the ratio between F50 (clonal expansion) and ExV (chaos), using BLOSUM62-based TCRdist between CDR3 peptides within each V-J. Welch's t-statistics and random forest reduced fewer than 550 V-J features to under 15, which were used in a naive Bayes classifier (R e1071). Sample size was not statistically predetermined, and blinding of investigators to group allocation was not performed. The paper reports TCR Vbeta CDR3 sequencing of 135 peripheral blood samples: 43 ophthalmopathy, fewer than 85 hyperthyroidism and around 17 progressor patients.

The chain is assembled from TRBV7-9 and TRBJ1-2; a tentative D match to TRBD1 spans 6 bases. The sequencing used peripheral blood mononuclear cells (PBMCs), collected at new diagnosis, from a patient treated with antithyroid drugs. The TCR originated in a man aged 40-49 years with Graves disease. Donor details come from another sample of the same person, matched by shared clones. The CDR3 protein is CASSVLTGHQNYGYTF. The bases are TGTGCCAGCAGCGTTCTTACGGGACACCAGAACTATGGCTACACCTTC.